These 20 T cell receptor beta chains came from one sample sequenced in a study of T cell changes during pregnancy in multiple sclerosis. Profiling relied on immunoSEQ multiplex PCR, and the TCRdb table lists in-frame clones only, not all of them. This table holds about 66,000 clones, roughly 90% found once. Sequencing was performed on CD8+ T cells from peripheral blood mononuclear cells, taken before pregnancy. All receptors derive from a female donor with multiple sclerosis, enrolled in a pregnancy study.

This rearrangement joins TRBV29-1 to TRBJ1-2, with D perhaps TRBD1 (6 bases). Between the trimmed V and J ends, which lost 5 bases and 3 bases, there was a span of 19 bases. CDR3 size: 15 residues. Germline V gene lookup returns CDR1 SQVTM and CDR2 ANQGSEA. The CDR3 protein is CSVPKQDRDDYGYTF. In nucleotides, the CDR3 is TGCAGCGTTCCGAAGCAGGACAGAGACGACTATGGCTACACCTTC.

The gene calls are TRBV7-2 and TRBJ1-2; 8 nucleotides line up with TRBD1. The junction had 13 bases not matched to a gene; V was cut back by 2 bases and J by 8 bases. Looked up from germline, CDR1 is SGHTA and CDR2 is FQGNSA. CDR3 length: 16 residues. As DNA, the CDR3 is TGTGCCAGCAGCTTACAGGACAGGGTTACGCCTTGGGGCTACACCTTC. Its protein is CASSLQDRVTPWGYTF.

The CDR3 nucleotides are TGTGCCAGCAGCGTAGGGGCGGGGGCTGGGACTAATGAAAAACTGTTTTTT. It specifies CASSVGAGAGTNEKLFF. The V gene is TRBV9, the J gene TRBJ1-4; maybe TRBD1 (6 bases). Trimming stripped 0 bases from V and 2 bases from J, with 14 bases between. The CDR3 is 17 residues long. Germline V gene data show CDR1 as SGDLS and CDR2 as YYNGEE.

This clone was seen more than once but under ten times. This chain links TRBV5-5 with TRBJ1-1; 7 nucleotides align to TRBD1. Per germline, CDR1 SGHKS and CDR2 YYEKEE (reference sequence). The CDR3 is 15 residues long. V trimming: 3 bases; J trimming: 1 base; junction bases outside the gene matches: 6. The CDR3 DNA reads TGTGCCAGCAGCTCCCCCAGGGGGAGGAACACTGAAGCTTTCTTT. It yields the protein CASSSPRGRNTEAFF.

This chain uses TRBV7-9 with TRBJ2-7; D might be TRBD1 (6 bases). The CDR3 is 12 amino acids. Looked up from germline, CDR1 is SEHNR and CDR2 is FQNEAQ (reference sequence). Trimming removed 5 bases at V and 5 bases at J, with 10 bases between. The CDR3 nucleotides are TGTGCCAGCAGCGCACAGGGACACGAGCAGTACTTC. Translating gives CASSAQGHEQYF. The entire variable domain, with the rest obtained from reference TRBV7-9 and TRBJ2-7, is as follows: DTGVSQNPRHKITKRGQNVTFRCDPISEHNRLYWYRQTLGQGPEFLTYFQNEAQLEKSRLLSDRFSAERPKGSFSTLEIQRTEQGDSAMYLCASSAQGHEQYFGPGTRLTVT.

As to this clone: The germline gene is not matched at one end of the junction; a read error may be the cause. This chain joins TRBV2 and TRBJ2-1; 7 bases map to TRBD1. CDR1 SNHLY and CDR2 FYNNEI come from the germline V gene. The CDR3 covers 11 residues. The CDR3 nucleotides are TGTGCCAGCAGGCTCACAGGGGAGTCGGTCTTC. This codes for CASRLTGESVF.

V is TRBV5-1 and J is TRBJ2-2; TRBD2 might be the D (5 bases). Trimming left V 0 bases short and J 0 bases short, with 6 bases between. Germline V gene data show CDR1 as SGHRS and CDR2 as YFSETQ. The CDR3 extends over 15 amino acids. Here the CDR3 reads CASSLEGANTGELFF. In DNA, the CDR3 is TGCGCCAGCAGCTTGGAGGGAGCGAACACCGGGGAGCTGTTTTTT.

J is TRBJ2-1 and V is TRBV7-6; 8 bases are shared with TRBD1. The V gene end was trimmed by 5 bases and the J gene end by 2 bases; junction bases not matched to a gene: 5. The CDR3 spans 15 residues. Germline V gene lookup returns CDR1 SGHVS and CDR2 FNYEAQ. This CDR3 reads CASSPDRGAYNEQFF. The CDR3 nucleotides read TGTGCCAGCAGCCCCGACAGGGGTGCCTACAATGAGCAGTTCTTC.

The chain carries TRBV7-6 and TRBJ2-5, with TRBD1 matching 9 bases. The germline gives CDR1 SGHVS, CDR2 FNYEAQ. V trimming: 3 bases; J trimming: 3 bases; junction bases outside the gene matches: 11. The CDR3 extends over 17 amino acids. The CDR3 reads CASSFHHRGQGEETQYF. For the CDR3, the DNA is TGTGCCAGCAGCTTCCACCACCGGGGACAGGGTGAAGAGACCCAGTACTTC. Full variable domain (remainder filled in from reference TRBV7-6 and TRBJ2-5): GAGVSQSPRYKVTKRGQDVALRCDPISGHVSLYWYRQALGQGPEFLTYFNYEAQQDKSGLPNDRFSAERPEGSISTLTIQRTEQRDSAMYRCASSFHHRGQGEETQYFGPGTRLLVL.

The rearrangement uses TRBV5-1 and TRBJ2-7; 9 bases are a match to TRBD1. Trimming took 6 bases from V and 6 from J; bases not matched to a gene: 4. Germline assignment: CDR1 SGHRS and CDR2 YFSETQ. The CDR3 has 12 residues. For the CDR3, the DNA is TGCGCCAGCAAGGGACAGGGAGTCGAGCAGTACTTC. Its translation: CASKGQGVEQYF.

The chain links TRBV27 to TRBJ2-2, with a weak D call TRBD1 (6 bases). V was pared by 3 bases and J by 0 bases, with 14 bases between. Germline CDR1 is MNHEY and CDR2 is SMNVEV (reference sequence). The CDR3 is 17 amino acids. CDR3 region: CASSLSGAAPNTGELFF. The CDR3 DNA is TGTGCCAGCAGTTTGTCAGGGGCCGCCCCGAACACCGGGGAGCTGTTTTTT.

This clone has a handful of counts. The chain links TRBV19 to TRBJ1-1; D might be TRBD1 (6 bases). In germline, CDR1 is LNHDA, CDR2 SQIVND (reference sequence). Trimming took off 1 base at V and 7 bases at J, with 13 bases between the two ends. There are 14 residues in the CDR3. The CDR3 region is CASSIGRGAYEAFF. The CDR3 bases are TGTGCCAGTAGTATAGGCCGGGGGGCCTATGAAGCTTTCTTT.

J is TRBJ2-7 and V is TRBV5-4; tentatively, D is TRBD1 (6 bases). This CDR3 region has 14 residues. Trimming pared 4 bases from V and 0 bases from J, leaving 11 bases between. Germline values: CDR1 SGHNT, CDR2 YYREEE (reference sequence). The CDR3 here is CASSEGRGSYEQYF. DNA for the CDR3: TGTGCCAGCAGCGAAGGCAGGGGCTCCTACGAGCAGTACTTC.

The chain combines TRBV23-1 with TRBJ1-5; D remains ambiguous. TRBV23-1 is filed as an ORF, its function uncertain. The V end was cut by 7 bases, the J end by 0 bases, with 7 bases between. CDR3 length: 13 residues. The CDR3 region has the DNA TGCGCCAGCAACCACTATAGCAATCAGCCCCAGCATTTT. Its protein is CASNHYSNQPQHF.

The chain uses TRBV7-2 and TRBJ2-3, with TRBD2 identical over 11 bases. Trimming removed 3 bases from V and 5 bases from J; junction bases left unmatched: 4. The CDR3 spans 15 residues. From germline, CDR1 is SGHTA and CDR2 FQGNSA. The chain's CDR3 is CASSLLAGGEDTQYF. The CDR3 DNA follows: TGTGCCAGCAGCTTGCTAGCGGGGGGAGAAGATACGCAGTATTTT.

This clone was seen only once. This sequence joins TRBV11-2 and TRBJ2-7, with TRBD2 matching over 7 bases. From germline, CDR1 is SGHAT and CDR2 FQNNGV. The CDR3 consists of 16 residues. J lost 7 bases, V lost 5 bases, and 17 bases had no gene match. In nucleotides, the CDR3 is TGTGCCAGCAGCAGTAGCACGGGGGGACTTTCGGAGGAGCAGTACTTC. This encodes CASSSSTGGLSEEQYF. The whole variable domain, remainder taken from reference TRBV11-2 and TRBJ2-7, is EAGVAQSPRYKIIEKRQSVAFWCNPISGHATLYWYQQILGQGPKLLIQFQNNGVVDDSQLPKDRFSAERLKGVDSTLKIQPAKLEDSAVYLCASSSSTGGLSEEQYFGPGTRLTVT.

The chain employs TRBV6-5 and TRBJ2-2; D might be TRBD2 (6 bases). Germline lookup yields CDR1 MNHEY and CDR2 SVGAGI. The V end was cut by 5 bases, the J end by 7 bases, with 11 bases between. There are 13 residues in the CDR3. The CDR3 region has the DNA TGTGCCAGCAGTGGCACTAGCAGCGGGGAGCTGTTTTTT. It yields the protein CASSGTSSGELFF.

The V gene is TRBV29-1, the J gene TRBJ1-6; TRBD1 matches 7 bases. The CDR3 loop spans 16 amino acids. Germline trimming cut 4 bases from V and 0 bases from J; bases unmatched to any gene: 6. Germline V gene lookup returns CDR1 SQVTM and CDR2 ANQGSEA. The CDR3 DNA is TGCAGCGTTGTTGGGCCAGGGGGCTCCTATAATTCACCCCTCCACTTT. This encodes CSVVGPGGSYNSPLHF.

The chain employs TRBV7-9 and TRBJ1-4, with D uncertain. Germline CDR1 is SEHNR and CDR2 is FQNEAQ (reference sequence). CDR3 length: 17 amino acids. The V end was cut by 1 base, the J end by 5 bases, with 17 bases between. DNA for the CDR3: TGTGCCAGCAGCTTAGGTACCACCCCTAGGAAGAATGAAAAACTGTTTTTT. Its translation: CASSLGTTPRKNEKLFF. Looking up the rest from reference TRBV7-9 and TRBJ1-4 gives the full variable domain: DTGVSQNPRHKITKRGQNVTFRCDPISEHNRLYWYRQTLGQGPEFLTYFQNEAQLEKSRLLSDRFSAERPKGSFSTLEIQRTEQGDSAMYLCASSLGTTPRKNEKLFFGSGTQLSVL.

This clone was found once. The chain is built from TRBV4-1 and TRBJ1-2; possible D gene TRBD1, 6 bases. CDR3 size: 16 residues. Germline assignment: CDR1 MGHRA and CDR2 YSYEKL. Trimming cost V 0 bases and J 5 bases, with 16 bases left between them. The CDR3 coding sequence is TGCGCCAGCAGCCAAGATACCTTCGACAGGAGTTATGGCTACACCTTC. It is translated as CASSQDTFDRSYGYTF.